These 9 T cell receptor beta chains came from one sample sequenced in a study of regulatory T cells in long-lasting Graves disease. Construction of the TCR beta libraries employed iRepertoire HTBI primers in conjunction with Arm-PCR of CDR3 regions. Each CDR3 protein gets one entry after TCRdb re-called the multiplex PCR reads with MiXCR. The repertoire consists of under 450,000 distinct CDR3 sequences, with roughly 24% occurring once and the leading ten covering approximately 28%. Time point given: persistent/refractory GD, antithyroid drugs over 5 years with positive TRAb. PBMC-derived RNA was used for the TCR library. The sample was peripheral blood mononuclear cells (PBMCs), taken when the disease was refractory, from a patient treated with antithyroid drugs. These receptors all stem from a woman aged 40 to 50 with Graves disease.

About this clonotype itself: A read error is possible here, since a much larger clone lies one base away. In this CDR3 the conserved last residue, phenylalanine or tryptophan, is missing, so a read error is likely. This chain links TRBV10-3 with TRBJ2-7; 8 bases are a match to TRBD2. The CDR3 runs 16 residues. Germline assignment: CDR1 ENHRY and CDR2 SYGVKD. V lost 0 bases and J lost 2; bases outside the gene matches: 6. CDR3 nucleotides: TGTGCCATCAGTGAGTCGGGGGGCGGGAGGACCTACGAGCAGTACCTC. This encodes CAISESGGGRTYEQYL.

The V gene is TRBV7-9, the J gene TRBJ2-6; D gene unclear. CDR1 is SEHNR and CDR2 is FQNEAQ in the germline V gene (reference sequence). Trimming removed 11 bases at V and 0 bases at J, with 11 bases between. The CDR3 contains 14 residues. CDR3 in DNA: TGTGCCTTCCGGGCCCTCTCTGGGGCCAACGTCCTGACTTTC. Translated, it gives CAFRALSGANVLTF.

V usage is TRBV27 and J usage is TRBJ1-5, with D perhaps TRBD1 (6 bases). CDR1 and CDR2 from the germline V gene are MNHEY and SMNVEV (reference sequence). Trimming took off 2 bases at V and 6 bases at J, with 14 bases between the two ends. The CDR3 has 15 residues. Here the CDR3 reads CASSLGGGFGQPQHF. CDR3 nucleotides: TGTGCCAGCAGTTTAGGAGGGGGATTCGGTCAGCCCCAGCATTTT.

Remarks on this clonotype: A much more abundant neighbour one base away suggests this may be a read error. This chain links TRBV20-1 with TRBJ2-7, with no clear D. Germline V gene data show CDR1 as DFQATT and CDR2 as SNEGSKA (reference sequence). The CDR3 is made up of 14 amino acids. The DNA of the CDR3 is TGCAGTGCTAGAGATCTGAATTCCACATACGAGCGGTACTTC. It is translated as CSARDLNSTYERYF.

Many counts were recorded for this clonotype. V and J are TRBV28 and TRBJ2-7; D is perhaps TRBD2 (6 bases). This CDR3 comprises 14 residues. Germline-derived CDR1 and CDR2 are MDHEN and SYDVKM. The germline V and J ends were trimmed by 4 bases and 0 bases, with 10 bases remaining between them. The CDR3 loop is CASSSLASSYEQYF. The DNA of the CDR3 is TGTGCCAGCAGTTCTCTAGCGAGCTCCTACGAGCAGTACTTC.

This sequence joins TRBV28 and TRBJ1-4; D gene unclear. V was pared by 3 bases and J by 8 bases, with 13 bases between. Germline CDR1 and CDR2: MDHEN and SYDVKM. The CDR3 length is 14 residues. CDR3 sequence reads: CASSFIVRGEKLFF. The CDR3 nucleotides are TGTGCCAGCAGTTTTATAGTACGGGGAGAAAAACTGTTTTTT.

This clonotype was observed a handful of times. This chain links TRBV7-2 with TRBJ2-5; 12 bases align to TRBD2. The length of the CDR3 is 17 residues. Germline-derived CDR1 and CDR2 are SGHTA and FQGNSA. With V trimmed by 1 base and J by 2 bases, 5 bases remained unmatched. As DNA, the CDR3 is TGTGCCAGCAGCTTAGTTGCCGGGACTAGCGGGCAAGAGACCCAGTACTTC. Protein sequence: CASSLVAGTSGQETQYF.

This clonotype was seen repeatedly, ten times or more. The gene calls are TRBV7-9 and TRBJ2-1; 12 nucleotides line up with TRBD2. Germline CDR1 SEHNR, CDR2 FQNEAQ (reference sequence). This CDR3 is built from 17 residues. Unmatched junction bases numbered 15, after V lost 5 bases and J lost 10 bases. The CDR3 sequence is CASSMTSGSAGVREQFF. The DNA for the CDR3 is TGTGCCAGCAGCATGACTAGCGGGAGTGCGGGTGTGCGAGAGCAGTTCTTC. The whole variable domain, remainder taken from reference TRBV7-9 and TRBJ2-1, is DTGVSQNPRHKITKRGQNVTFRCDPISEHNRLYWYRQTLGQGPEFLTYFQNEAQLEKSRLLSDRFSAERPKGSFSTLEIQRTEQGDSAMYLCASSMTSGSAGVREQFFGPGTRLTVL.

This chain joins TRBV28 and TRBJ2-7; 8 bases fit TRBD2. Germline values: CDR1 MDHEN, CDR2 SYDVKM. The CDR3 spans 14 residues. Trimming removed 7 bases from V and 7 bases from J; junction bases left unmatched: 12. The CDR3 is CASTLAGRVGEQYF. CDR3 bases: TGTGCCAGCACCCTAGCGGGCCGGGTGGGGGAGCAGTACTTC.